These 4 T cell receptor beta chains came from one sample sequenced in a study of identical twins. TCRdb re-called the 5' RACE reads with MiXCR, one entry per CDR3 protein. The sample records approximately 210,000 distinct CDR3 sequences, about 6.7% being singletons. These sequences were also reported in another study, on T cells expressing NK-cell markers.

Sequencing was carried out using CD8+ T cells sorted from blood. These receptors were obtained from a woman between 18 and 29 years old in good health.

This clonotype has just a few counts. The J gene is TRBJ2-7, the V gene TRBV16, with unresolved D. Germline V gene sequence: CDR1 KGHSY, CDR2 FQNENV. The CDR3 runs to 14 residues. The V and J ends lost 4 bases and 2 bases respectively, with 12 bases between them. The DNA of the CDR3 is TGTGCCAGCAGCCCCCACTTTCCCCCCTACGAGCAGTACTTC. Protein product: CASSPHFPPYEQYF.

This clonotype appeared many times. CDR3 sequence reads: CASSLNGQLTEAFF. The CDR3 DNA reads as TGCGCCAGCAGCTTGAACGGGCAGTTAACTGAAGCTTTCTTT. This sequence joins TRBV5-1 and TRBJ1-1; D gene unclear. Trimming pared 1 base from V and 5 bases from J, leaving 12 bases between. The CDR3 extends over 14 amino acids. CDR1 is SGHRS, CDR2 YFSETQ, per germline.

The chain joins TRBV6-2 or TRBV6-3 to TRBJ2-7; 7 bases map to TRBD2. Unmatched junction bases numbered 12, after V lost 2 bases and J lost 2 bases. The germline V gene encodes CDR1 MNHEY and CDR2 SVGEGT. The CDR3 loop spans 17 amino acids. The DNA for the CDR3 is TGTGCCAGCAGTTACGCCCTAAAGCGGGAACGAACCTACGAGCAGTACTTC. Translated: CASSYALKRERTYEQYF.

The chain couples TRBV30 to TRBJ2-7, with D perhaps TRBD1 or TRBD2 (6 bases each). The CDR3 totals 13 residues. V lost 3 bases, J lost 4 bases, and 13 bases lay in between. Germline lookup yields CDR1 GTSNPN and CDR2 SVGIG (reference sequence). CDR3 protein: CAWRGGVGYEQYF. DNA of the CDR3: TGTGCCTGGAGGGGGGGCGTAGGGTACGAGCAGTACTTC.